The T cell receptor (beta chain) under discussion was sequenced for a study of blood T cell repertoires in COVID-19. Cohorts were determined from participant-reported clinical history. This CDR3 has 13 residues. Germline V CDR1 and CDR2: SQVTM, ANQGSEA. With V trimmed by 4 bases and J by 7 bases, 4 bases remained unmatched. The method was immunoSEQ multiplex PCR; TCRdb's version includes in-frame clones alone and lacks a portion of them. This table has about 200,000 clones, roughly nine tenths appearing once. This rearrangement joins TRBV29-1 to TRBJ1-6; TRBD1 agrees at 7 bases. Sequencing input: PBMCs or T cells enriched from blood (not recorded which). This receptor was taken from a woman between 18 and 29 years old who had recovered from COVID-19. The CDR3 reads CSVGRGPNSPLHF. CDR3 DNA sequence: TGCAGCGTTGGGAGGGGGCCAAATTCACCCCTCCACTTT.